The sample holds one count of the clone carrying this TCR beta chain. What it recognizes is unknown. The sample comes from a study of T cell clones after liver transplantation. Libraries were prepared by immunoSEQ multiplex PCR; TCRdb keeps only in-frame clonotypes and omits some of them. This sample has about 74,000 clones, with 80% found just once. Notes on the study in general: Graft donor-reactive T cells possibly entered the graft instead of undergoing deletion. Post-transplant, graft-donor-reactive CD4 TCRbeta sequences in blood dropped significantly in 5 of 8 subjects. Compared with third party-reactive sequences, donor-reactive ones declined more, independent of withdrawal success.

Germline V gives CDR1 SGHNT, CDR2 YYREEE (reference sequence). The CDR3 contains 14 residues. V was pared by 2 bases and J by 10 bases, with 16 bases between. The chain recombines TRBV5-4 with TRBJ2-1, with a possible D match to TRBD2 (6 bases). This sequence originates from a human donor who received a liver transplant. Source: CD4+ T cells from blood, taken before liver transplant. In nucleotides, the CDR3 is TGTGCCAGCAGCTTCCTAGCGCTTAGTGGGGAGCAGTTCTTC. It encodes CASSFLALSGEQFF. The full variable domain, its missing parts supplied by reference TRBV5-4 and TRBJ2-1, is ETGVTQSPTHLIKTRGQQVTLRCSSQSGHNTVSWYQQALGQGPQFIFQYYREEENGRGNFPPRFSGLQFPNYSSELNVNALELDDSALYLCASSFLALSGEQFFGPGTRLTVL.